The rows below give T cell receptor beta chains drawn from one sample of a study of T cells in localized non-small cell lung cancer. Here immunoSEQ multiplex PCR was the method, and the copy in TCRdb shows in-frame clones only, minus some. The table shows 1,500 to 2,000 clones, with 25% to 30% occurring only once. Sample: normal lung tissue next to the tumor, taken before any cancer treatment. These receptor sequences come from a female donor of 60 years or more with stage I lung adenocarcinoma. Both conserved end residues are part of each CDR3. Each record gives: D gene, V gene, clone size, J gene, CDR3 protein, CDR3 DNA. The D gene is left open where the match is weak. Rows may omit the clone size; those that give it use once, few, many or a size class.

TRBD2	TRBV7-4	NA	TRBJ2-1	CASSGLAGGGNEQFF	TGTGCCAGCAGCGGACTAGCGGGGGGAGGTAATGAGCAGTTCTTC
NA	TRBV9	few	TRBJ2-2	CASSVADLNTGELFF	TGTGCCAGCAGCGTAGCGGACTTAAACACCGGGGAGCTGTTTTTT
TRBD1	TRBV11-3	medium-sized	TRBJ1-1	CASSAGGGDTEAFF	TGTGCCAGCAGCGCAGGGGGAGGAGACACTGAAGCTTTCTTT
NA	TRBV12-2	few	TRBJ2-2	CAISLLGDTGELFF	TGTGCCATCTCTCTCCTGGGCGACACCGGGGAGCTGTTTTTT
TRBD2	TRBV5-1	NA	TRBJ2-7	CASSLGVTSGPYEQYF	TGCGCCAGCAGCTTGGGGGTGACTAGCGGGCCGTACGAGCAGTACTTC
NA	TRBV6-8	few	TRBJ1-3	CAISQGGGSLYSGNTIYF	TGTGCCATCAGTCAGGGAGGGGGTTCTCTATACTCTGGAAACACCATATATTTT
NA	TRBV6-8	NA	TRBJ1-6	CASSYRSSYNSPLHF	TGTGCCAGCAGTTACCGGAGCTCCTATAATTCACCCCTCCACTTT
NA	TRBV28	few	TRBJ2-7	CASSLGEKWQYF	TGTGCCAGCAGTTTAGGGGAAAAGTGGCAGTACTTC
TRBD2	TRBV19	NA	TRBJ2-1	CASSPTSGSYNEQFF	TGTGCCAGTAGTCCCACTAGCGGGAGCTACAATGAGCAGTTCTTC
NA	TRBV14	NA	TRBJ1-1	CASSLNSGLGNTEAFF	TGTGCCAGCAGCCTAAACTCGGGTTTGGGAAACACTGAAGCTTTCTTT
TRBD1	TRBV9	NA	TRBJ2-5	CATLRDSLGETQYF	TGTGCCACCCTCCGGGACAGCCTTGGGGAGACCCAGTACTTC
NA	TRBV11-3	few	TRBJ2-7	CASTRGQGHSYEQYF	TGTGCCAGCACTCGGGGGCAGGGGCACTCCTACGAGCAGTACTTC
TRBD1	TRBV11-3	NA	TRBJ1-5	CASSPTGTNQPQHF	TGTGCCAGCAGCCCGACAGGGACCAATCAGCCCCAGCATTTT
NA	TRBV7-6	NA	TRBJ2-7	CASSFRAGTGEQYF	TGTGCCAGCAGCTTTCGAGCTGGGACGGGGGAGCAGTACTTC
TRBD1	TRBV11-3	few	TRBJ2-1	CASSNISPGGQGPGGKQFF	TGTGCCAGCAGCAATATATCTCCTGGAGGACAGGGCCCAGGAGGGAAACAGTTCTTC
TRBD1	TRBV28	NA	TRBJ1-1	CASSSPYRGDTEAFF	TGTGCCAGCAGTTCCCCGTACAGGGGGGACACTGAAGCTTTCTTT
NA	TRBV6-7	NA	TRBJ2-1	CASSPGQEQFF	TGTGCCAGCAGTCCAGGACAGGAGCAGTTCTTC
NA	TRBV11-3	large	TRBJ1-1	CASSLRAGNTEAFF	TGTGCCAGCAGCCTCCGAGCGGGGAACACTGAAGCTTTCTTT
NA	TRBV6-8	few	TRBJ1-2	CASRPDGDYGYTF	TGTGCCAGCAGACCGGACGGGGACTATGGCTACACCTTC
TRBD1	TRBV5-1	NA	TRBJ1-4	CASSLEGGREKLFF	TGCGCCAGCAGCTTGGAAGGGGGCCGTGAAAAACTGTTTTTT
NA	TRBV11-3	large	TRBJ1-3	CASSLEVASGNTIYF	TGTGCCAGCAGCTTGGAGGTAGCCTCTGGAAACACCATATATTTT
NA	TRBV11-3	NA	TRBJ1-1	CASSKPDPLNTEAFF	TGTGCCAGCAGTAAACCGGATCCCCTGAACACTGAAGCTTTCTTT
NA	TRBV18	NA	TRBJ1-1	CASSPEQGTEAFF	TGTGCCAGCTCACCCGAACAGGGCACTGAAGCTTTCTTT
NA	TRBV6-8	few	TRBJ1-3	CATGALGSSGNTIYF	TGTGCCACCGGGGCACTCGGAAGCTCTGGAAACACCATATATTTT
NA	TRBV18	NA	TRBJ2-7	CASSSPAYEQYF	TGTGCCAGCTCAAGCCCCGCCTACGAGCAGTACTTC
NA	TRBV30	NA	TRBJ1-6	CAWNGESYNSPLHF	TGTGCCTGGAATGGGGAGAGCTATAATTCACCCCTCCACTTT
NA	TRBV6-8	few	TRBJ2-4	CASSENINIQYF	TGTGCCAGCAGTGAGAACATAAACATTCAGTACTTC
TRBD1	TRBV25-1	NA	TRBJ2-5	CASSSDRGLRETQYF	TGTGCCAGCAGCTCTGACAGGGGTCTCCGGGAGACCCAGTACTTC
TRBD2	TRBV11-3	medium-sized	TRBJ2-5	CASSWGGTFEETQYF	TGTGCCAGCAGCTGGGGAGGGACCTTTGAAGAGACCCAGTACTTC
NA	TRBV7-4	medium-sized	TRBJ1-1	CASSFVSDLAAFF	TGTGCCAGCAGCTTTGTATCTGACTTAGCGGCTTTCTTT
NA	TRBV11-3	NA	TRBJ2-7	CASSTVPGQGLSYEQYF	TGTGCCAGCAGTACCGTCCCAGGGCAGGGACTCTCCTACGAGCAGTACTTC
TRBD2	TRBV9	few	TRBJ2-1	CASSVGLAVNNEQFF	TGTGCCAGCAGCGTAGGACTAGCGGTTAACAATGAGCAGTTCTTC
NA	TRBV7-8	few	TRBJ2-7	CASSSPGAHEQYF	TGTGCCAGCAGCTCACCCGGGGCCCACGAGCAGTACTTC
NA	TRBV19	NA	TRBJ1-5	CASSPWSNQPQHF	TGTGCCAGTAGCCCATGGAGCAATCAGCCCCAGCATTTT
NA	TRBV5-1	NA	TRBJ2-7	CASSLSAGATYEQYF	TGCGCCAGCAGCTTGTCGGCAGGCGCTACCTACGAGCAGTACTTC
TRBD1	TRBV5-1	NA	TRBJ1-5	CASSLAGGGQPQHF	TGCGCCAGCAGCTTGGCAGGGGGCGGTCAGCCCCAGCATTTT
TRBD2	TRBV11-3	few	TRBJ2-5	CASSVGAGVRGETQYF	TGTGCCAGCAGTGTAGGAGCGGGAGTTCGAGGAGAGACCCAGTACTTC
NA	TRBV9	few	TRBJ1-5	CASSTSRYQPQHF	TGTGCCAGCAGTACCAGCAGGTATCAGCCCCAGCATTTT
NA	TRBV11-3	medium-sized	TRBJ1-4	CASSLGEGRKEKLFF	TGTGCCAGCAGCCTTGGGGAGGGGCGTAAAGAAAAACTGTTTTTT
TRBD1	TRBV29-1	NA	TRBJ2-5	CSVDSGGAETQYF	TGCAGCGTTGACTCAGGGGGCGCCGAGACCCAGTACTTC
NA	TRBV6-8	few	TRBJ2-7	CASSLVGQAYEQYF	TGTGCCAGCAGTCTAGTCGGGCAGGCCTACGAGCAGTACTTC
TRBD1	TRBV6-8	medium-sized	TRBJ1-1	CASRTGGGYTEAFF	TGTGCCAGCAGAACAGGGGGGGGTTACACTGAAGCTTTCTTT
NA	TRBV6-8	few	TRBJ2-3	CASSFVAADTQYF	TGTGCCAGCAGTTTTGTTGCAGCAGATACGCAGTATTTT
NA	TRBV6-8	medium-sized	TRBJ1-1	CAIRGRRATEDTEAFF	TGTGCCATCAGGGGTAGGAGGGCCACTGAGGACACTGAAGCTTTCTTT
NA	TRBV6-1	NA	TRBJ1-5	CASSEGIVGGGNQPQHF	TGTGCCAGCAGTGAAGGGATAGTGGGGGGCGGCAATCAGCCCCAGCATTTT
NA	TRBV30	NA	TRBJ2-4	CAWSVQGKNIQYF	TGTGCCTGGAGTGTGCAAGGGAAAAACATTCAGTACTTC